This T cell receptor beta chain was captured by sequencing in a study of beta chain features in type 1 diabetes. Study background: What patients shared with healthy donors was a similar profile of age, gender and cell yields. In all, some 100,000,000 sorted cells from all samples were analyzed.

As concerns this clone: Its antigen is still unknown.

Sequencing targeted expressed TCRB transcripts, as all isolated RNA had been reverse transcribed. Assay used: immunoSEQ multiplex PCR; TCRdb lists only in-frame clones, some missing. This repertoire shows fewer than 400,000 clones, approximately 10% found once; its top ten account for approximately 1%. Each sorted fraction was over 98% pure. The CDR3 loop spans 14 amino acids. Deletions cut 1 base from V and 8 bases from J, with 12 bases between. Germline V lookup: CDR1 SGDLS, CDR2 YYNGEE. General study points: For Type 1 diabetes patients, all four CD4+ subsets carried TCRB CDR3s that were moderately but significantly shorter.

This TCR was recovered from a man aged 25-45 years with type 1 diabetes. This chain uses TRBV9 with TRBJ1-4; D not certain. Source material: central memory CD4+ T cells from blood. CDR3 residues: CASSVNQMGEKLFF. DNA of the CDR3: TGTGCCAGCAGCGTAAATCAAATGGGGGAAAAACTGTTTTTT.